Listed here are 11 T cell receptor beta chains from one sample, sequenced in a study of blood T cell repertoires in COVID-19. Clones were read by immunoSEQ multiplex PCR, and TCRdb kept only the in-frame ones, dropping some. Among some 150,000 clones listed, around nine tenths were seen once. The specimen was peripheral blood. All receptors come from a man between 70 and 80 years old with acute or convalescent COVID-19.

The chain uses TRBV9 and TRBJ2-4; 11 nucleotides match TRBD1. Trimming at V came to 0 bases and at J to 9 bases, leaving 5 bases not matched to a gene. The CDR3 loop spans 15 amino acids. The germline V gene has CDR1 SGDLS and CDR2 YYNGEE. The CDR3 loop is CASSVAQGQGVIQYF. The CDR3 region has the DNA TGTGCCAGCAGCGTAGCCCAGGGACAGGGGGTCATTCAGTACTTC.

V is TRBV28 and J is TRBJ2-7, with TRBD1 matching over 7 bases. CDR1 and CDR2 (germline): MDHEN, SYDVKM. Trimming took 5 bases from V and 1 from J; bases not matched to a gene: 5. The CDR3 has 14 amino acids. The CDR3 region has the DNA TGTGCCAGCAGTCTCGCAGGGGGTTCCTACGAGCAGTACTTC. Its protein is CASSLAGGSYEQYF.

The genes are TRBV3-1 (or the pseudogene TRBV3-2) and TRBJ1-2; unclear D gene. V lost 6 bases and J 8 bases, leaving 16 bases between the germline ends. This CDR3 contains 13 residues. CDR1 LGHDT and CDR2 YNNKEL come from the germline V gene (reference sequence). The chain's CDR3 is CASRQRWFGGYTF. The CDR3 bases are TGTGCCAGCAGACAAAGATGGTTCGGGGGCTACACCTTC.

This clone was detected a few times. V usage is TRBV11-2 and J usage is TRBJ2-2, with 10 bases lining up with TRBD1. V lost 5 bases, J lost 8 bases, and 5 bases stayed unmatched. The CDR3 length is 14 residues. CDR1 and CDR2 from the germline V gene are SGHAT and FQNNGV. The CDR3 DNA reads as TGTGCCAGCAGCCGACAGGGGGCCCGAGGGGAGCTGTTTTTT. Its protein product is CASSRQGARGELFF.

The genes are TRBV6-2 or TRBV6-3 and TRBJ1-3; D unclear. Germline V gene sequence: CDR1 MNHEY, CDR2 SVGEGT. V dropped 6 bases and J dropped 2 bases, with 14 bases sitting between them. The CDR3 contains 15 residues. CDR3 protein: CASSPTLRPGNTIYF. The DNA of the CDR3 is TGTGCCAGCAGCCCCACCCTGCGTCCTGGAAACACCATATATTTT.

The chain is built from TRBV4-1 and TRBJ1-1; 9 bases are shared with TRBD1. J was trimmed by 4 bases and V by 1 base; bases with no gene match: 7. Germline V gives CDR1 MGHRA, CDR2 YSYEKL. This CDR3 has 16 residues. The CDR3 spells CASSQAYGQGFTEAFF. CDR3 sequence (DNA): TGCGCCAGCAGCCAAGCCTATGGACAGGGGTTCACTGAAGCTTTCTTT.

The CDR3 here is CASSSLGTSGGITGELFF. The CDR3, as DNA: TGTGCCAGCAGTTCCCTAGGGACTAGCGGGGGAATTACCGGGGAGCTGTTTTTT. The chain carries TRBV27 and TRBJ2-2; 14 bases line up with TRBD2. Germline values: CDR1 MNHEY, CDR2 SMNVEV (reference sequence). The length of the CDR3 is 18 residues. V lost 4 bases, J lost 5 bases, and 9 bases stayed unmatched.

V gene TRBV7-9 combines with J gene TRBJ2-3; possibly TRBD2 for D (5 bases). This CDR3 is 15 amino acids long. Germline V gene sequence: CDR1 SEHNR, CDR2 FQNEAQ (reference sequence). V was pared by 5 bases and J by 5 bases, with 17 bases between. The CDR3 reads CASSESVRAGDTQYF. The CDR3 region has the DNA TGTGCCAGCAGCGAGAGCGTGAGGGCGGGAGATACGCAGTATTTT. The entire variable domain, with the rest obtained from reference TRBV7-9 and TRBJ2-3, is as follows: DTGVSQNPRHKITKRGQNVTFRCDPISEHNRLYWYRQTLGQGPEFLTYFQNEAQLEKSRLLSDRFSAERPKGSFSTLEIQRTEQGDSAMYLCASSESVRAGDTQYFGPGTRLTVL.

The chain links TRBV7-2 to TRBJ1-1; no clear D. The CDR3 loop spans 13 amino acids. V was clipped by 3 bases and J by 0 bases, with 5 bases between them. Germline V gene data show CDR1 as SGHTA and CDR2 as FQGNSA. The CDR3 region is CASSFTVNTEAFF. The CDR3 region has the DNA TGTGCCAGCAGCTTCACAGTGAACACTGAAGCTTTCTTT.

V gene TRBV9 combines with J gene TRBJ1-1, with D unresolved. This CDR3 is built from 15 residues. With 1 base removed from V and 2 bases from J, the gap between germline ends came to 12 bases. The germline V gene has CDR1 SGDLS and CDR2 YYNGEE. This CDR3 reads CASSVSLTGNTEAFF. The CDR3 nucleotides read TGTGCCAGCAGCGTATCCCTCACCGGTAACACTGAAGCTTTCTTT.

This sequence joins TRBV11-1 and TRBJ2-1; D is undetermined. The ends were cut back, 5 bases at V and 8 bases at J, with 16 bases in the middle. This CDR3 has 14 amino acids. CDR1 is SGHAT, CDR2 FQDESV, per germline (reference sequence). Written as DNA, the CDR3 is TGTGCCAGCAGCCGACAACGGCCCGTGGATGAGCAGTTCTTC. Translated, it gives CASSRQRPVDEQFF.